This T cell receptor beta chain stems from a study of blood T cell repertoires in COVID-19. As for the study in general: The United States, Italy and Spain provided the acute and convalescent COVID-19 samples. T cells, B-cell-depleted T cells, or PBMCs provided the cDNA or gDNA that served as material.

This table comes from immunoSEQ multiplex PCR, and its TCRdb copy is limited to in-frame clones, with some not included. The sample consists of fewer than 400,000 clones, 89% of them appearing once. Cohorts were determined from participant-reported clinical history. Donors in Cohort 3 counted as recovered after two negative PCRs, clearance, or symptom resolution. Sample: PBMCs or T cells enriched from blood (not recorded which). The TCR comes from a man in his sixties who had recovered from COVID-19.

DNA of the CDR3: TGTGCCAGCAGCTTAGGAGTCGGAAACACCATATATTTT. It encodes CASSLGVGNTIYF. The chain has TRBV7-3 and TRBJ1-3; D ambiguous. CDR1 and CDR2 from the germline V gene are SGHTA and FQGTGA. The CDR3 runs to 13 residues. V lost 2 bases, J lost 4 bases, and 6 bases lay in between. Full variable domain (outside the CDR3, taken from reference TRBV7-3 and TRBJ1-3): GAGVSQTPSNKVTEKGKYVELRCDPISGHTALYWYRQSLGQGPEFLIYFQGTGAADDSGLPNDRFFAVRPEGSVSTLKIQRTERGDSAVYLCASSLGVGNTIYFGEGSWLTVV.